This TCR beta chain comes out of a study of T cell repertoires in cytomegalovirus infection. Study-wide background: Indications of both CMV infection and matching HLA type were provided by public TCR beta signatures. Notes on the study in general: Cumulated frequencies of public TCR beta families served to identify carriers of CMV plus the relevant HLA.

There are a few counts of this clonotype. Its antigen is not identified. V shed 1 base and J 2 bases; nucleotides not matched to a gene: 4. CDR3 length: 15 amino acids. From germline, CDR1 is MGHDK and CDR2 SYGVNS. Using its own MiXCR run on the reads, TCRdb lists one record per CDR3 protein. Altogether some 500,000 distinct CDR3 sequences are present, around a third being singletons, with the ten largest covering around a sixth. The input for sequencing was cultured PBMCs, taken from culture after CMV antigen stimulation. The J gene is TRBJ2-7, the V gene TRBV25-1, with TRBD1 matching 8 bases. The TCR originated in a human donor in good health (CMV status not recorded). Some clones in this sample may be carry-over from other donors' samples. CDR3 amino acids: CASSEFQGATYEQYF. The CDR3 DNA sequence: TGTGCCAGCAGTGAATTCCAGGGGGCCACCTACGAGCAGTACTTC.